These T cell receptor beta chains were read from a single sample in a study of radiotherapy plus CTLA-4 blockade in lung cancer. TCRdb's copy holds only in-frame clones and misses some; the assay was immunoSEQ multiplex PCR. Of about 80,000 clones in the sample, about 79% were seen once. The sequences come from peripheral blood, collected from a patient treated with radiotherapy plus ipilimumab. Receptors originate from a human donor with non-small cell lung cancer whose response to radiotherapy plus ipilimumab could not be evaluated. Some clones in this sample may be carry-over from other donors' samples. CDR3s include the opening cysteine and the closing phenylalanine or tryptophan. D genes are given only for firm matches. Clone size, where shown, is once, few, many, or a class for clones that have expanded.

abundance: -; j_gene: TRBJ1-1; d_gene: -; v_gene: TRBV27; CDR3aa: CASSFTGLTWATEAFF; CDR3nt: TGTGCCAGCAGTTTTACCGGACTGACGTGGGCCACTGAAGCTTTCTTT
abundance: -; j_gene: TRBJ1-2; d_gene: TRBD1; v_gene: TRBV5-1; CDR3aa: CASSLGQNYGYTF; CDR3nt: TGCGCCAGCAGCCTGGGACAGAACTATGGCTACACCTTC
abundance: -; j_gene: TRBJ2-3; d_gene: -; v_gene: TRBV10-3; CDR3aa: CAISDSGQGRFSTDTQYF; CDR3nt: TGTGCCATCAGTGACTCTGGTCAGGGGCGGTTCAGCACAGATACGCAGTATTTT
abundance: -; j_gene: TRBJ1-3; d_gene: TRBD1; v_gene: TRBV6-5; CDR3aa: CASSYSGQGSGNTIYF; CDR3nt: TGTGCCAGCAGTTACTCGGGACAGGGTTCTGGAAACACCATATATTTT
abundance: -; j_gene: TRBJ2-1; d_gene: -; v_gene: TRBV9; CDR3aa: CASSVARGYNEQFF; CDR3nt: TGTGCCAGCAGCGTAGCTCGGGGCTACAATGAGCAGTTCTTC
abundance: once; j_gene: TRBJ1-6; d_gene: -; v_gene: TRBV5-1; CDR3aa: CASSSQGKNSPLHF; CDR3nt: TGCGCCAGCAGCTCCCAGGGGAAGAATTCACCCCTCCACTTT
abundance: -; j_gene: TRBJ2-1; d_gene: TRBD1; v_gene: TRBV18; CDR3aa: CASSPFGTGVNNEQFF; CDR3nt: TGTGCCAGCTCACCATTCGGGACAGGGGTAAACAATGAGCAGTTCTTC
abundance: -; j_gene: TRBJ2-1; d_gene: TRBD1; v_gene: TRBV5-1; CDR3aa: CASSPTGDNSYNEQFF; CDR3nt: TGCGCCAGCAGCCCGACAGGGGACAACTCCTACAATGAGCAGTTCTTC
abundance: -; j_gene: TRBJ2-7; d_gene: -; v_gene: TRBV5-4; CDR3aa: CASSLANYEQYF; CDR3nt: TGTGCCAGCAGCTTGGCCAACTACGAGCAGTACTTC
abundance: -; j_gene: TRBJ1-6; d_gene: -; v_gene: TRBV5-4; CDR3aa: CASSLRSQGSNSPLHF; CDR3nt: TGTGCCAGCAGCTTGAGGTCACAGGGAAGTAATTCACCCCTCCACTTT
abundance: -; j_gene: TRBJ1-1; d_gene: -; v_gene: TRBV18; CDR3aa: CASSPPFRVNTEAFF; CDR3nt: TGTGCCAGCTCACCACCTTTCAGGGTGAACACTGAAGCTTTCTTT
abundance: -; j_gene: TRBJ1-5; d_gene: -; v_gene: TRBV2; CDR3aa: CASSEVLRGGSNQPQHF; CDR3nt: TGTGCCAGCAGTGAAGTCCTGAGGGGGGGGAGCAATCAGCCCCAGCATTTT